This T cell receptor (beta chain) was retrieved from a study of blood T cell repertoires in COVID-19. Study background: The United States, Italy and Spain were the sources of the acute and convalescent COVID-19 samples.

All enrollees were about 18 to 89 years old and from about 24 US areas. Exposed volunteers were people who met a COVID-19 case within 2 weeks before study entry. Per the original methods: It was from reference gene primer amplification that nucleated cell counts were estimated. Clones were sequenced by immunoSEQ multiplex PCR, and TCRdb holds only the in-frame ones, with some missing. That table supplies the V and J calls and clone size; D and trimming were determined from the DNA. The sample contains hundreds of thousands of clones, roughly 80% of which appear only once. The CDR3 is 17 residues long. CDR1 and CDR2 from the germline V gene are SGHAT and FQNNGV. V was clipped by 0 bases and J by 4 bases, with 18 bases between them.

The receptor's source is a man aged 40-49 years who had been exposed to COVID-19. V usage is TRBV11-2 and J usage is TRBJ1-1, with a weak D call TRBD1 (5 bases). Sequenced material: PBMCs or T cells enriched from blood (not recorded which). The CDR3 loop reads CASSLDAFDPGGTEAFF. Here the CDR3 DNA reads TGTGCCAGCAGCTTAGACGCCTTCGACCCGGGGGGCACTGAAGCTTTCTTT.